This entry lists 30 T cell receptor beta chains sequenced from one sample in a study of identical twins. A single record per CDR3 protein comes from TCRdb applying MiXCR to the 5' RACE reads. The table includes roughly 480,000 distinct CDR3 sequences, 24% detected once. These data were also filed under a second study, of T cells expressing NK-cell markers.

Specimen: CD4+ T cells sorted from blood. Every receptor here comes from a woman aged 18-30 years in good health.

The V call is TRBV7-2, the J call TRBJ2-7; 7 bases map to TRBD2. The germline CDR1 and CDR2 sequences are SGHTA and FQGNSA. J lost 3 bases, V lost 5 bases, and 7 bases had no gene match. This CDR3 has 14 residues. The CDR3 sequence: CASSQGTNYYEQYF. The CDR3 DNA reads TGTGCCAGCAGCCAAGGGACTAACTACTACGAGCAGTACTTC.

J is TRBJ2-7 and V is TRBV5-6; D is perhaps TRBD1 (7 bases). The ends were cut back, 7 bases at V and 4 bases at J, with 18 bases in the middle. CDR1 and CDR2 from the germline V gene are SGHDT and YYEEEE. The CDR3 extends over 14 amino acids. The CDR3 spells CASSRGTEIYEQYF. In DNA, the CDR3 is TGTGCCAGCTCTCGCGGGACAGAGATTTACGAGCAGTACTTC.

J is TRBJ2-3 and V is TRBV20-1; 10 nucleotides align to TRBD2. V lost 2 bases and J lost 4; bases outside the gene matches: 9. There are 16 residues in the CDR3. Germline-derived CDR1 and CDR2 are DFQATT and SNEGSKA (reference sequence). CDR3 protein: CSARPASGRGADTQYF. In DNA form, the CDR3 reads TGCAGTGCTAGACCCGCTAGCGGGAGAGGTGCAGATACGCAGTATTTT.

In its sample, this clonotype was seen a few times. V and J are TRBV9 and TRBJ2-4; D is ambiguous. CDR3 size: 14 residues. CDR1 and CDR2 (germline): SGDLS, YYNGEE. Trimming shortened V by 0 bases and J by 8 bases, and 12 bases separated the two germline ends. CDR3 DNA: TGTGCCAGCAGCGTAGGGGGTGCCTGGGACATTCAGTACTTC. Its protein is CASSVGGAWDIQYF.

This clonotype occurred a few times. J is TRBJ2-5 and V is TRBV9; D is undetermined. Germline V gene lookup returns CDR1 SGDLS and CDR2 YYNGEE. The CDR3 contains 13 residues. V lost 0 bases and J lost 5, with 8 bases in between. CDR3 region: CASSVGLLETQYF. The DNA for the CDR3 is TGTGCCAGCAGCGTAGGCCTTCTGGAGACCCAGTACTTC.

The CDR3 region has the DNA TGCAGTGCACCTAGGACGGGGAAAAACATTCAGTACTTC. It translates to CSAPRTGKNIQYF. This sequence joins TRBV20-1 and TRBJ2-4; weak D call: TRBD2 (5 bases). V was clipped by 6 bases and J by 4 bases, with 13 bases between them. Germline CDR1 is DFQATT and CDR2 is SNEGSKA (reference sequence). The CDR3 runs to 13 residues.

This clonotype was detected a few times. V is TRBV7-2 and J is TRBJ1-5; 7 nucleotides line up with TRBD1. The V segment lost 3 bases and the J segment 6 bases; nucleotides outside the gene matches: 2. CDR3 length equals 13 residues. Germline V gene sequence: CDR1 SGHTA, CDR2 FQGNSA. CDR3 in DNA: TGTGCCAGCAGCTTCCCAGGGGGTCAGCCCCAGCATTTT. It encodes CASSFPGGQPQHF.

This chain uses TRBV28 with TRBJ2-5, with 10 nucleotides matching TRBD1. Trimming removed 2 bases from V and 7 bases from J; junction bases left unmatched: 10. The CDR3 runs 16 residues. Germline V lookup: CDR1 MDHEN, CDR2 SYDVKM. The CDR3 DNA reads TGTGCCAGCAGTTTAGGACAGGGGGGCTCCATGGGGACCCAGTACTTC. It specifies CASSLGQGGSMGTQYF.

This clonotype has just a few counts. This chain links TRBV6-2 or TRBV6-3 with TRBJ2-7, with 7 bases that match TRBD2. This CDR3 spans 14 amino acids. CDR1 and CDR2 from the germline V gene are MNHEY and SVGEGT. V lost 2 bases, J lost 5 bases, and 6 bases stayed unmatched. Written as DNA, the CDR3 is TGTGCCAGCAGTTACGGAGCGGGAAGAAACGAGCAGTACTTC. Protein: CASSYGAGRNEQYF.

This clonotype was counted between two and nine times. The rearrangement joins TRBV10-3 to TRBJ2-1, with 7 bases aligning to TRBD2. The CDR3 covers 18 residues. The trim removed 0 bases at V and 2 bases at J, leaving 10 bases unmatched. Germline V lookup: CDR1 ENHRY, CDR2 SYGVKD. CDR3 DNA: TGTGCCATCAGTGAGTCAGAGGGAGGGAGACAGACCTACAATGAGCAGTTCTTC. Protein product: CAISESEGGRQTYNEQFF.

There are a few counts of this clonotype. V usage is TRBV10-1 and J usage is TRBJ2-1, with TRBD2 identical over 14 bases. The CDR3 length is 18 residues. Germline V CDR1 and CDR2: WNHNN, SYGVQD (reference sequence). The junction had 11 bases not matched to a gene; V was cut back by 2 bases and J by 8 bases. The CDR3 spells CASSEPNAGTSGSYEQFF. In DNA, the CDR3 is TGCGCCAGCAGTGAGCCGAATGCCGGGACTAGCGGGAGTTATGAGCAGTTCTTC.

This chain joins TRBV20-1 and TRBJ2-7, with TRBD1 matching 8 bases. Germline CDR1 DFQATT, CDR2 SNEGSKA (reference sequence). The CDR3 has 14 residues. V shed 5 bases, J shed 3 bases, and the junction held 9 bases outside the gene matches. In nucleotides, the CDR3 is TGCAGTGCTTCCCTCGACAGGGGAGGCTACGAGCAGTACTTC. Translation gives CSASLDRGGYEQYF.

In its sample, this clonotype was seen a few times. This rearrangement joins TRBV6-1 to TRBJ1-3, with D possibly matching TRBD1 (5 bases). This CDR3 region has 15 residues. The V gene's germline CDR1 is MNHNS and CDR2 SASEGT. Trimming removed 5 bases at V and 0 bases at J, with 11 bases between. In DNA form, the CDR3 reads TGTGCCAGCAGTAAGACAGTCGGCTCTGGAAACACCATATATTTT. The encoded protein is CASSKTVGSGNTIYF.

A few counts support this clonotype. The rearrangement uses TRBV6-5 and TRBJ1-6; D gene uncertain. This CDR3 is 15 amino acids long. CDR1 and CDR2 (germline): MNHEY, SVGAGI. V dropped 2 bases and J dropped 6 bases, with 11 bases sitting between them. This chain's CDR3 is CASSYTRDLNSPLHF. The DNA for the CDR3 is TGTGCCAGCAGTTACACCCGGGATCTTAATTCACCCCTCCACTTT.

This clonotype was detected only a few times. This chain's CDR3 is CASSWDRGPGYTF. The CDR3 DNA is TGTGCCAGCAGCTGGGACAGGGGGCCGGGCTACACCTTC. The chain links TRBV12-3 or TRBV12-4 to TRBJ1-2; 12 bases are a match to TRBD1. V was pared by 6 bases and J by 8 bases, with 4 bases of the junction left unmatched. CDR3 length: 13 amino acids.

This clonotype has just a few counts. The chain carries TRBV20-1 and TRBJ2-7, with 9 bases matching TRBD1. The CDR3 sequence is 13 residues long. The trim removed 3 bases at V and 6 bases at J, leaving 6 bases unmatched. The germline V gene encodes CDR1 DFQATT and CDR2 SNEGSKA (reference sequence). CDR3 amino acids: CSARVQGAREQYF. The CDR3 bases are TGCAGTGCTAGGGTACAGGGGGCGCGCGAGCAGTACTTC.

The V gene is TRBV15, the J gene TRBJ1-3, with D possibly matching TRBD1 (5 bases). V lost 0 bases and J lost 0, with 15 bases in between. Germline lookup yields CDR1 LNHNV and CDR2 YYDKDF (reference sequence). The CDR3 spans 18 residues. The CDR3 sequence is CATSRDITGRDSGNTIYF. The CDR3 region has the DNA TGTGCCACCAGCAGAGATATAACAGGTCGGGACTCTGGAAACACCATATATTTT.

The J gene is TRBJ2-3, the V gene TRBV7-8, with 9 bases lining up with TRBD2. This CDR3 has 17 residues. J gave up 1 base and V 1 base, and 6 bases lay outside the gene matches. Germline loops: CDR1 SGHVS, CDR2 FQNEAQ. The CDR3 nucleotides are TGTGCCAGCAGCTTAGGGAGAATAGCGGGGGGCACAGATACGCAGTATTTT. Its protein is CASSLGRIAGGTDTQYF.

This chain connects TRBV27 to TRBJ1-6; 8 bases match TRBD1. CDR1 is MNHEY and CDR2 is SMNVEV in the germline V gene (reference sequence). The CDR3 extends over 14 amino acids. With 5 bases clipped from V and 5 bases from J, the junction kept 2 bases outside the gene matches. The DNA of the CDR3 is TGTGCCAGCAGTAGGGGACAGGATAATTCACCCCTCCACTTT. Translation: CASSRGQDNSPLHF.

V gene TRBV20-1 combines with J gene TRBJ1-6; D gene unclear. Trimming left V 3 bases short and J 4 bases short, with 7 bases between. The CDR3 is made up of 13 amino acids. From germline, CDR1 is DFQATT and CDR2 SNEGSKA (reference sequence). The CDR3, as DNA: TGCAGTGCTAGCACTGAGTATAATTCACCCCTCCACTTT. As protein: CSASTEYNSPLHF.

The genes are TRBV5-6 and TRBJ2-7; 11 positions agree with TRBD2. V shed 4 bases, J shed 2 bases, and the junction held 5 bases outside the gene matches. This CDR3 comprises 15 residues. From germline, CDR1 is SGHDT and CDR2 YYEEEE. CDR3 in amino acids: CASSRRLAGTYEQYF. Here the CDR3 DNA reads TGTGCCAGCAGCCGCCGACTAGCGGGGACCTACGAGCAGTACTTC. The full variable domain, its missing parts supplied by reference TRBV5-6 and TRBJ2-7, is DAGVTQSPTHLIKTRGQQVTLRCSPKSGHDTVSWYQQALGQGPQFIFQYYEEEERQRGNFPDRFSGHQFPNYSSELNVNALLLGDSALYLCASSRRLAGTYEQYFGPGTRLTVT.

This clonotype was seen repeatedly, ten times or more. J is TRBJ2-3 and V is TRBV20-1, with a weak D call TRBD2 (6 bases). Germline CDR1 is DFQATT and CDR2 is SNEGSKA (reference sequence). V lost 3 bases, J lost 1 base, and 11 bases lay in between. The CDR3 is made up of 14 amino acids. CDR3 residues: CSARAGRGTDTQYF. The CDR3 DNA follows: TGCAGTGCTAGGGCGGGGCGGGGCACAGATACGCAGTATTTT.

V usage is TRBV20-1 and J usage is TRBJ2-1; TRBD2 aligns across 13 bases. Germline CDR1 and CDR2: DFQATT and SNEGSKA (reference sequence). The CDR3 length is 14 residues. Trimming removed 6 bases from V and 9 bases from J; junction bases left unmatched: 8. Here the CDR3 reads CSAATSGGAVEQFF. Here the CDR3 DNA reads TGCAGTGCCGCCACTAGCGGGGGGGCCGTTGAGCAGTTCTTC.

This clonotype was counted only a few times. The V gene is TRBV12-3 or TRBV12-4, the J gene TRBJ2-1, with 9 nucleotides matching TRBD1. The CDR3 sequence is 11 residues long. V was pared by 4 bases and J by 16 bases, with 5 bases of the junction left unmatched. The CDR3 coding sequence is TGTGCCAGCAGTTACCGGACAGGGGTTTTCTTC. It is translated as CASSYRTGVFF.

This clonotype was seen only a few times. This rearrangement joins TRBV7-9 to TRBJ1-2, with D maybe TRBD1 (5 bases). Germline assignment: CDR1 SEHNR and CDR2 FQNEAQ (reference sequence). Trimming removed 4 bases at V and 4 bases at J, with 13 bases between. The CDR3 has 14 amino acids. This CDR3 is CASSSAGGGYGYTF. Here the CDR3 DNA reads TGTGCCAGCAGCTCCGCCGGGGGGGGCTATGGCTACACCTTC.

This clonotype has more than one count but fewer than ten. This chain joins TRBV11-2 and TRBJ1-2; D uncertain. The germline V and J ends were trimmed by 3 bases and 7 bases, with 9 bases remaining between them. Germline CDR1 is SGHAT and CDR2 is FQNNGV. This CDR3 has 12 residues. The CDR3 reads CASSFLVPGYTF. The CDR3 nucleotides read TGTGCCAGCAGCTTCTTGGTCCCTGGCTACACCTTC.

The chain employs TRBV29-1 and TRBJ2-1, with D possibly being TRBD1 (5 bases). Germline V CDR1 and CDR2: SQVTM, ANQGSEA. Trimming took 7 bases from V and 0 from J, leaving 7 bases between them. This CDR3 spans 12 amino acids. The CDR3 protein is CSAQGSYNEQFF. The CDR3 coding sequence is TGCAGCGCCCAGGGCTCCTACAATGAGCAGTTCTTC.

The chain carries TRBV10-3 and TRBJ1-2, with TRBD1 as a possible D gene (5 bases). In germline, CDR1 is ENHRY, CDR2 SYGVKD. The V end was cut by 2 bases, the J end by 7 bases, with 11 bases between. The CDR3 extends over 13 amino acids. The CDR3 sequence: CAISEGGGTGYTF. CDR3 coding DNA: TGTGCCATCAGTGAGGGAGGAGGGACTGGCTACACCTTC.

This sequence joins TRBV11-2 and TRBJ2-2, with D unclear. Trimming cost V 7 bases and J 2 bases, with 8 bases left between them. CDR1 and CDR2 from the germline V gene are SGHAT and FQNNGV. The CDR3 loop spans 13 amino acids. The CDR3 loop reads CASTSLNTGELFF. The CDR3 DNA reads as TGTGCCAGCACCTCCTTAAACACCGGGGAGCTGTTTTTT.

The chain uses TRBV27 and TRBJ2-2; 7 bases map to TRBD2. Trimming took 3 bases from V and 7 from J; bases not matched to a gene: 5. Per the germline V gene, CDR1 is MNHEY and CDR2 is SMNVEV (reference sequence). The length of the CDR3 is 14 residues. The CDR3 DNA reads TGTGCCAGCAGTTTCCGCAGGGAGGGCGGGGAGCTGTTTTTT. Its translation: CASSFRREGGELFF.